The rows below give T cell receptor beta chains drawn from one sample of a study of glioma-infiltrating T cells after dendritic cell vaccination. Measured with immunoSEQ multiplex PCR; TCRdb has only the in-frame clones, and not every one. The sample yields tens of thousands of clones, over 80% seen once. The sample in question was blood, obtained after dendritic cell vaccination. These receptors were obtained from a human donor with glioblastoma. Each CDR3 is given with its conserved first and last residue. D genes are given only for firm matches. Clone size, where shown, is once, few, many, or a class for clones that have expanded.

V	J	size	D	length	DNA	CDR3
TRBV7-6	TRBJ2-7	NA	NA	15	TGTGCCAGCAGCCACCCATTACAGGCCTCCTACGAGCAGTACTTC	CASSHPLQASYEQYF
TRBV7-9	TRBJ1-5	NA	TRBD1	16	TGTGCCAGCAGCCAGACCGGGACAGGGGGCAATCAGCCCCAGCATTTT	CASSQTGTGGNQPQHF
TRBV19	TRBJ1-1	NA	NA	14	TGTGCCAGTAGTAGGAGGGAGGCAAACACTGAAGCTTTCTTT	CASSRREANTEAFF
TRBV6-1	TRBJ1-2	NA	NA	13	TGTGCCAGCAGTGAAGCGGGGCCCTATGGCTACACCTTC	CASSEAGPYGYTF
TRBV2	TRBJ1-4	few	NA	13	TGTGCCAGCAAGCGAATAACTAATGAAAAACTGTTTTTT	CASKRITNEKLFF
TRBV19	TRBJ1-2	NA	NA	14	TGTGCCAGTAGTATCCAAACAGTTAACTATGGCTACACCTTC	CASSIQTVNYGYTF
TRBV7-2	TRBJ2-7	few	TRBD1	14	TGCGCCAGCAGCCTACAATCGACAGGGAGCGAGCAGTACTTC	CASSLQSTGSEQYF
TRBV4-2	TRBJ1-2	NA	NA	17	TGTGCCAGCAGCCAAGATGGCGAGAGACAGAGGTACTATGGCTACACCTTC	CASSQDGERQRYYGYTF
TRBV5-6	TRBJ1-2	NA	NA	15	TGTGCCAGCAGCCCACGCCGCCAGACAGGCTATGGCTACACCTTC	CASSPRRQTGYGYTF
TRBV18	TRBJ2-7	NA	TRBD2	14	TGTGCCAGCTCGCGGGAGCTTCCCACCTACGAGCAGTACTTC	CASSRELPTYEQYF
TRBV9	TRBJ2-3	NA	TRBD2	16	TGTGCCAGCAGCGATACTAGCGGGGGGGCCCTGGATACGCAGTATTTT	CASSDTSGGALDTQYF
TRBV5-4	TRBJ2-7	NA	NA	13	TGTGCCAGCAGCTTGGCGCGTTCCTACGAGCAGTACTTC	CASSLARSYEQYF
TRBV30	TRBJ2-2	NA	NA	14	TGTGCCTGGAGTTTGGTTGTTTCCGGCGGGGAGCTGTTTTTT	CAWSLVVSGGELFF
TRBV11-2	TRBJ2-1	few	TRBD2	18	TGTGCCAGCAGCTCTACGGGTCTCGGGACTAGCTACTACAATGAGCAGTTCTTC	CASSSTGLGTSYYNEQFF
TRBV27	TRBJ1-6	NA	TRBD1	17	TGTGCCAGCAGTGGGGACAGGGTTCTCTCCTATAATTCACCCCTCCACTTT	CASSGDRVLSYNSPLHF
TRBV7-6	TRBJ2-3	NA	NA	12	TGTGCCGGCAGCGACAACACAGATACGCAGTATTTT	CAGSDNTDTQYF
TRBV5-1	TRBJ2-1	NA	NA	14	TGCGCCAGCAGCTTGAATGAGGGCCGGGATGAGCAGTTCTTC	CASSLNEGRDEQFF
TRBV11-2	TRBJ1-1	NA	TRBD1	16	TGTGCCAGCAGCTCGACAGGGACAGCTGTTGTTGGTGAAGCTTTCTTT	CASSSTGTAVVGEAFF
TRBV2	TRBJ2-1	NA	TRBD2	15	TGTGCCAGCAGACTCGGGACTAGCGGGGGGAATGAGCAGTTCTTC	CASRLGTSGGNEQFF
TRBV5-1	TRBJ1-4	NA	TRBD1	14	TGCGCCAGCAGACAGGGGCCAACTAATGAAAAACTGTTTTTT	CASRQGPTNEKLFF
TRBV5-4	TRBJ2-1	NA	NA	15	TGTGCCAGCAGCTTGTTCCGACAGATCCACAATGAGCAGTTCTTC	CASSLFRQIHNEQFF
TRBV6-6	TRBJ2-5	NA	NA	15	TGTGCCAGCAGTTCCCCCCCGACTAGGGAGGAGACCCAGTACTTC	CASSSPPTREETQYF
TRBV27	TRBJ1-2	NA	NA	14	TGTGCCAGCAGTCCGGGGGGCCAGGCTTATGGCTACACCTTC	CASSPGGQAYGYTF
TRBV6-5	TRBJ1-3	few	NA	13	TGTGCCAGCAGTGAAACGGGTGGAAACACCATATATTTT	CASSETGGNTIYF
TRBV6-1	TRBJ1-5	NA	TRBD1	15	TGTGCCACCAACCCTACGGGACAGGACAATCAGCCCCAGCATTTT	CATNPTGQDNQPQHF
TRBV7-8	TRBJ1-6	NA	TRBD1	14	TGTGCCAGCAGCAGGGACAGGGCCGATTCACCCCTCCACTTT	CASSRDRADSPLHF
TRBV7-9	TRBJ2-7	once	TRBD1	15	TGTGCCAGCAGCTACGACAGGGTTAGCTCCTACGAGCAGTACTTC	CASSYDRVSSYEQYF
TRBV4-2	TRBJ1-4	NA	TRBD1	14	TGTGCCAGCAGCCAGGGACAGGGTAATGAAAAACTGTTTTTT	CASSQGQGNEKLFF
TRBV2	TRBJ1-1	NA	NA	14	TGTGCCAGCAGGCTCTACAGGGAGTCCACTGAAGCTTTCTTT	CASRLYRESTEAFF
TRBV9	TRBJ1-6	once	NA	16	TGTGCCAGCAACCAAGATGGAGGAAAGAGGAATTCACCCCTCCACTTT	CASNQDGGKRNSPLHF
TRBV5-1	TRBJ2-5	few	TRBD2	14	TGCGCCAGCAGCCCGGGAGGGCCAACAGAGACCCAGTACTTC	CASSPGGPTETQYF
TRBV5-1	TRBJ1-4	NA	NA	16	TGCGCCAGCAGCTTGGGTACGAGGAGGAGGGATGAAAAACTGTTTTTT	CASSLGTRRRDEKLFF
TRBV4-1	TRBJ1-6	NA	NA	16	TGCGCCAGCAGCCAAGCCCCGGGGGGCGAGAATTCACCCCTCCACTTT	CASSQAPGGENSPLHF
TRBV1	TRBJ2-7	NA	NA	16	TGCACCAGCAGCCACCGGGGCGGGGGCGATCCCTACGAGCAGTACTTC	CTSSHRGGGDPYEQYF
TRBV6-5	TRBJ2-2	NA	NA	13	TGTGCCAGCAGTTTAGACACCACCGGGGAGCTGTTTTTT	CASSLDTTGELFF
TRBV7-2	TRBJ1-2	NA	TRBD1	15	TGTGCCAGCAGCTTAGGTCCAGGGGGTAGCTATGGCTACACCTTC	CASSLGPGGSYGYTF
TRBV7-7	TRBJ2-2	NA	NA	13	TGTGCCAGCAGCTTAGTCTCTACCGGGGAGCTGTTTTTT	CASSLVSTGELFF
TRBV6-5	TRBJ1-1	NA	TRBD1	15	TGTGCCAGCAGGGGACAGGGAATTATGAACACTGAAGCTTTCTTT	CASRGQGIMNTEAFF
TRBV2	TRBJ1-2	NA	NA	13	TGTGCCAGCAGTGATCTGGCCCCCTATGGCTACACCTTC	CASSDLAPYGYTF
TRBV19	TRBJ1-1	NA	NA	11	TGTGCCAGTAGTATAGCCGTTGAAGCTTTCTTT	CASSIAVEAFF
TRBV19	TRBJ1-1	NA	NA	16	TGTGCCAGTATCCCCTCGCTGGGGCGCCAGAACACTGAAGCTTTCTTT	CASIPSLGRQNTEAFF
TRBV15	TRBJ2-1	few	TRBD2	18	TGTGCCACCAGCAGAGATAGTAGCGGGGGTGTCTCCTACAATGAGCAGTTCTTC	CATSRDSSGGVSYNEQFF
TRBV10-3	TRBJ1-1	many	TRBD1	17	TGTGCCATCAGTGTCACGGGACAGGAGGGAAGTGGCACTGAAGCTTTCTTT	CAISVTGQEGSGTEAFF
TRBV7-3	TRBJ2-6	NA	NA	15	TGTGCCAGCGCACTTAGAAGCCCTGGGGCCAACGTCCTGACTTTC	CASALRSPGANVLTF
TRBV11-3	TRBJ2-2	NA	NA	14	TGTGCCAGCAGCTTAGAAGGAGCCACCGGGGAGCTGTTTTTT	CASSLEGATGELFF
TRBV7-8	TRBJ2-7	NA	NA	14	TGTGCCAGCAGCCAGAGGGAAGTCTCCTACGAGCAGTACTTC	CASSQREVSYEQYF
TRBV5-4	TRBJ1-1	NA	NA	14	TGTGCCAGCAGCTTGGACAGGGTTGACACTGAAGCTTTCTTT	CASSLDRVDTEAFF
TRBV2	TRBJ2-5	NA	NA	13	TGTGCCAGCAGTGTTAAGGGGGTAGAGACCCAGTACTTC	CASSVKGVETQYF
TRBV11-2	TRBJ1-1	NA	NA	13	TGTGCCAGCAGCTTTTTGAGGAACACTGAAGCTTTCTTT	CASSFLRNTEAFF
TRBV18	TRBJ2-3	NA	NA	17	TGTGCCAGCTCACCAGGACAACCCCCCTTTAGCACAGATACGCAGTATTTT	CASSPGQPPFSTDTQYF
TRBV29-1	TRBJ2-7	NA	NA	12	TGCAGCGCCCTAGGACAGTCCTACGAGCAGTACTTC	CSALGQSYEQYF
TRBV4-1	TRBJ1-4	NA	NA	16	TGCGCCAGCAGCCAAGAGCCTGGACAGATTAATGAAAAACTGTTTTTT	CASSQEPGQINEKLFF
TRBV7-3	TRBJ1-2	medium-sized	NA	15	TGTGCCAGCAGCTTAATGGACAGTTCTTTCTATGGCTACACCTTC	CASSLMDSSFYGYTF